Listed below are T cell receptor beta chains from one sample, sequenced in a study of cytomegalovirus exposure and HLA in healthy donors. The table came from immunoSEQ multiplex PCR; TCRdb's copy has only in-frame clones and leaves some out. The sample has 110,000 or so clones, approximately 80% seen once. The sample taken for sequencing was PBMCs. These receptors were collected from a woman in her 30s in good health and CMV-seropositive. Both conserved end residues are part of each CDR3. Fields, in order: V gene, clone size, J gene, CDR3 protein. Only part of the rows carry a size: once, few, many, or a class if the clone is expanded.

>TRBV6-1|.|TRBJ1-2
CASSRGTGKMGGYTF
>TRBV5-1|.|TRBJ1-1
CASSFGDRGLSTEAFF
>TRBV6-5|few|TRBJ1-4
CASSENRGGEKLFF
>TRBV25-1|few|TRBJ2-2
CASTTSGNLDTGELFF
>TRBV12-5|.|TRBJ2-6
CASGLAGAGANVLTF
>TRBV2|.|.
CASTLGRTSGTPEQYF
>TRBV19|.|TRBJ1-1
CASSIGGTGGDTEAFF
>TRBV30|.|TRBJ1-1
CAWSVGGVTEAFF
>TRBV6-5|.|TRBJ2-6
CASSYPPRSGANVLTF
>TRBV5-1|.|TRBJ2-3
CASSLPTGGRDTQYF
>TRBV7-8|.|TRBJ2-7
CASRVRGSYEQYF
>TRBV7-6|.|TRBJ2-3
CASSLGLARTDTQYF
>TRBV15|.|TRBJ1-2
CATSRDQGALNYGYTF